The clone carrying this T cell receptor beta chain came up a few times. This specimen comes from a study of T cells in Graves' hyperthyroidism and ophthalmopathy. TCR beta CDR3 sequences were amplified from RNA transcripts. During a first-round RT-PCR of the TCR CDR3, the HTBI primer set was used. TCRdb reanalysed the multiplex PCR reads using MiXCR and keeps one entry per CDR3 protein. The sample holds 550,000 to 600,000 distinct CDR3 sequences, 13% to 15% seen once. CDR3 length: 17 amino acids. V gave up 2 bases and J gave up 0 bases, with 11 bases separating them. CDR1 MDHEN and CDR2 SYDVKM come from the germline V gene.

This clonotype originated in a young woman with Graves' ophthalmopathy. The sequencing sample was made of blood. The chain couples TRBV28 to TRBJ2-6, with D uncertain. The CDR3 DNA is TGTGCCAGCAGTTTAAGTCTGATACGCTCTGGGGCCAACGTCCTGACTTTC. Residues: CASSLSLIRSGANVLTF.